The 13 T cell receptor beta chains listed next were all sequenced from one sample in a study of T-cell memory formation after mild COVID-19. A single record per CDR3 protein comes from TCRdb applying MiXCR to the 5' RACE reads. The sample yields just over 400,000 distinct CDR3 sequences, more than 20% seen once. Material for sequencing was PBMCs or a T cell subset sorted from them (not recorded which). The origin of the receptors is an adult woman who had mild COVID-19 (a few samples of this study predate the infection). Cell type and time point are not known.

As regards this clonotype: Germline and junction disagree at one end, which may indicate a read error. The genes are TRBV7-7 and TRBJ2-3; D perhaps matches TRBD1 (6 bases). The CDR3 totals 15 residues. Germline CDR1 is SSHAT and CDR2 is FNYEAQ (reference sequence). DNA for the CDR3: TGTGCTAGCAGCCTACAGGGATTGTTGTCAGATACGCAGTATTTT. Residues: CASSLQGLLSDTQYF. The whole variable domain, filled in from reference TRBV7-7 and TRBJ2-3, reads GAGVSQSPRYKVTKRGQDVTLRCDPISSHATLYWYQQALGQGPEFLTYFNYEAQPDKSGLPSDRFSAERPEGSISTLTIQRTEQRDSAMYRCASSLQGLLSDTQYFGPGTRLTVL.

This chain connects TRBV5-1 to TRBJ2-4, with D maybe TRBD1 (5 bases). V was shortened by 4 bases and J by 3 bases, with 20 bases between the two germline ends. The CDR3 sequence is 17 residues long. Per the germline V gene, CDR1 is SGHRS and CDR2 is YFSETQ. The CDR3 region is CASSNADIPPGKNIQYF. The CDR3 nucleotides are TGCGCCAGCAGCAACGCGGACATCCCCCCGGGCAAAAACATTCAGTACTTC. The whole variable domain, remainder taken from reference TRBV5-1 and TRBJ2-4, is KAGVTQTPRYLIKTRGQQVTLSCSPISGHRSVSWYQQTPGQGLQFLFEYFSETQRNKGNFPGRFSGRQFSNSRSEMNVSTLELGDSALYLCASSNADIPPGKNIQYFGAGTRLSVL.

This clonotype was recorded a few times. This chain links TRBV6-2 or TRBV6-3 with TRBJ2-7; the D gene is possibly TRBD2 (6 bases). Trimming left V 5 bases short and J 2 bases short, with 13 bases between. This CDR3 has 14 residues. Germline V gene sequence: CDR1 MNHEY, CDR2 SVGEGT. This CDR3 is CASSIPLAAYEQYF. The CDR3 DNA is TGTGCCAGCAGTATCCCACTAGCTGCCTACGAGCAGTACTTC.

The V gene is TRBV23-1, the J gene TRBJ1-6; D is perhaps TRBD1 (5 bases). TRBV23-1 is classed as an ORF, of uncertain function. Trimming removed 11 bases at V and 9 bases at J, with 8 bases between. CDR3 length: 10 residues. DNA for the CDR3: TGCGCCGGTGGGGGTTCACCCCTCCACTTT. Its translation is CAGGGSPLHF.

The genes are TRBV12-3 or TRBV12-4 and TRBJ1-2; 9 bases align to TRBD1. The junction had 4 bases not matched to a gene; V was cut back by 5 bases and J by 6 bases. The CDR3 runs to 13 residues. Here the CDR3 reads CASSTGTGNGYTF. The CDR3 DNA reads TGTGCCAGCAGTACCGGGACAGGGAATGGCTACACCTTC.

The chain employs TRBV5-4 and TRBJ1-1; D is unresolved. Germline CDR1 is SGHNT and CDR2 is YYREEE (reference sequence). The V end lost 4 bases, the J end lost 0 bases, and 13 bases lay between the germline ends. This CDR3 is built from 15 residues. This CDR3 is CASSIGRFMNTEAFF. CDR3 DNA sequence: TGTGCCAGCAGCATAGGACGGTTTATGAACACTGAAGCTTTCTTT.

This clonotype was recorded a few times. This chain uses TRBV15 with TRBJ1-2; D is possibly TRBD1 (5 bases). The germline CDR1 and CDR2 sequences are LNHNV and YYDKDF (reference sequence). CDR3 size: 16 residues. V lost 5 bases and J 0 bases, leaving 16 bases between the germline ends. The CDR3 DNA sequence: TGTGCCACCAGCCCACAGGCTTCCCCCCCTAACTATGGCTACACCTTC. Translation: CATSPQASPPNYGYTF.

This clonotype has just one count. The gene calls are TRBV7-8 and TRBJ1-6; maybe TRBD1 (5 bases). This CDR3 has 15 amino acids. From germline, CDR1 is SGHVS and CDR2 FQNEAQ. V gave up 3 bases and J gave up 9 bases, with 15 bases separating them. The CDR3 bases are TGTGCCAGCAGCTTTATAAGGACACAAGGTTCACCCCTCCACTTT. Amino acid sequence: CASSFIRTQGSPLHF.

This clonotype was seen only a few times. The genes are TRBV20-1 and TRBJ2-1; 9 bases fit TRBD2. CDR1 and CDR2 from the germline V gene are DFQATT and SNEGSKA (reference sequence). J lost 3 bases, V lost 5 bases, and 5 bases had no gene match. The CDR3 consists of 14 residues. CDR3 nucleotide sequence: TGCAGTGCTGCGACTAGCGGAGTCTACAATGAGCAGTTCTTC. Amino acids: CSAATSGVYNEQFF.

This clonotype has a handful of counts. The chain's CDR3 is CASSIPGTSGFTGELFF. CDR3 coding DNA: TGTGCCAGCAGCATCCCCGGGACTAGCGGATTCACCGGGGAGCTGTTTTTT. The V and J genes are TRBV5-5 and TRBJ2-2; 11 nucleotides line up with TRBD2. Germline V gene sequence: CDR1 SGHKS, CDR2 YYEKEE (reference sequence). The CDR3 length is 17 residues. V lost 4 bases and J lost 4; bases outside the gene matches: 9.

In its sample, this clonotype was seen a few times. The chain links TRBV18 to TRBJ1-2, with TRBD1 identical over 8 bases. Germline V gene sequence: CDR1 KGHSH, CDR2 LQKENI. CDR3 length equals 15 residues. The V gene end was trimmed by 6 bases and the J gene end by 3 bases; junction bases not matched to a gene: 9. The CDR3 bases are TGTGCCAGCTCTCGCAGACAGGGGTCCGACTATGGCTACACCTTC. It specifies CASSRRQGSDYGYTF.

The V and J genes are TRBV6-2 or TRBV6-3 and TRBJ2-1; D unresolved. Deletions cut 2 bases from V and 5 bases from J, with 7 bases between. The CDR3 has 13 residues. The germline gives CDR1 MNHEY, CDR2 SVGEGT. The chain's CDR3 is CASSYLFNNEQFF. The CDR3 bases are TGTGCCAGCAGTTACCTTTTTAACAATGAGCAGTTCTTC.

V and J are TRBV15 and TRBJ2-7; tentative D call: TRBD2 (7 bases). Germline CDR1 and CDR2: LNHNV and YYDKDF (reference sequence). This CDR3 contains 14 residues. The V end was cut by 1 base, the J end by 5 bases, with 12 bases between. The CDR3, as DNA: TGTGCCACCAGCAGAGTACGGGGGGCGAACGAGCAGTACTTC. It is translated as CATSRVRGANEQYF.